The rows below give T cell receptor beta chains drawn from one sample of a study of cytomegalovirus exposure and HLA in healthy donors. Profiled with immunoSEQ multiplex PCR; TCRdb holds only in-frame clones, not every one. The profile covers 120,000 or so clones, with approximately 17% appearing a single time and roughly 2.7% taken by the ten largest. Sequencing input: PBMCs. These receptors were collected from a female donor in good health and CMV-seropositive. Each CDR3 is given with its conserved first and last residue. The D gene is left open where the match is weak. Not every row has a clone size; where given, it reads once, few, many or a size class.

d_call: TRBD1
j_call: TRBJ2-6
clone_size: .
v_call: TRBV7-3
cdr3_aa: CASSHPGQGAGGANVLTF
cdr3_nt: TGTGCCAGCAGCCACCCGGGACAGGGGGCGGGGGGGGCCAACGTCCTGACTTTC

d_call: .
j_call: TRBJ1-1
clone_size: few
v_call: TRBV18
cdr3_aa: CASSPSPRGMNTEAFF
cdr3_nt: TGTGCCAGCTCACCGAGCCCACGAGGAATGAACACTGAAGCTTTCTTT

d_call: TRBD1
j_call: TRBJ1-2
clone_size: few
v_call: TRBV29-1
cdr3_aa: CSVWTGGGYTF
cdr3_nt: TGCAGCGTTTGGACAGGGGGAGGCTACACCTTC

d_call: TRBD2
j_call: TRBJ2-7
clone_size: few
v_call: TRBV2
cdr3_aa: CASRETSGSSYEQYF
cdr3_nt: TGTGCCAGCAGGGAGACTAGCGGGAGTTCCTACGAGCAGTACTTC

d_call: TRBD1
j_call: TRBJ1-3
clone_size: .
v_call: TRBV25-1
cdr3_aa: CASQRTGSGNTIYF
cdr3_nt: TGTGCCAGCCAACGGACAGGCTCTGGAAACACCATATATTTT

d_call: .
j_call: TRBJ2-7
clone_size: .
v_call: TRBV21-1
cdr3_aa: CASRGASGTLEPTPEYF
cdr3_nt: TGTGCCAGCAGGGGGGCTAGCGGGACCCTAGAGCCGACCCCGGAGTACTTC

d_call: TRBD2
j_call: TRBJ2-7
clone_size: few
v_call: TRBV5-1
cdr3_aa: CASSLGGGGAYEQYF
cdr3_nt: TGCGCCAGCAGCCTTGGTGGCGGGGGGGCGTACGAGCAGTACTTC

d_call: .
j_call: TRBJ1-1
clone_size: few
v_call: TRBV19
cdr3_aa: CASQIGVTNTEAFF
cdr3_nt: TGTGCCAGCCAAATAGGAGTGACGAACACTGAAGCTTTCTTT

d_call: TRBD2
j_call: TRBJ2-3
clone_size: .
v_call: TRBV29-1
cdr3_aa: CSVTGLAGVRDTQYF
cdr3_nt: TGCAGCGTGACCGGACTAGCGGGAGTTAGAGATACGCAGTATTTT

d_call: TRBD1
j_call: TRBJ1-6
clone_size: few
v_call: TRBV28
cdr3_aa: CASSPLWSGTGVSPLHF
cdr3_nt: TGTGCCAGCAGTCCTTTATGGAGCGGGACAGGGGTCTCACCCCTCCACTTT

d_call: TRBD1
j_call: TRBJ1-2
clone_size: few
v_call: TRBV6-5
cdr3_aa: CASNRQGANYGYTF
cdr3_nt: TGTGCCAGCAACCGACAGGGGGCGAACTATGGCTACACCTTC

d_call: .
j_call: TRBJ2-7
clone_size: few
v_call: TRBV19
cdr3_aa: CASSAAVHYEQYF
cdr3_nt: TGTGCCAGTAGTGCCGCAGTACACTACGAGCAGTACTTC

d_call: .
j_call: TRBJ1-5
clone_size: few
v_call: TRBV14
cdr3_aa: CASSHPGRNNQPQHF
cdr3_nt: TGTGCCAGCAGCCATCCAGGCCGGAACAATCAGCCCCAGCATTTT

d_call: .
j_call: TRBJ1-1
clone_size: few
v_call: TRBV6-1
cdr3_aa: CASRDGGVTEAFF
cdr3_nt: TGTGCCAGCAGGGATGGAGGCGTCACTGAAGCTTTCTTT

d_call: .
j_call: TRBJ2-3
clone_size: .
v_call: TRBV30
cdr3_aa: CAWGYTRTASTDTQYF
cdr3_nt: TGTGCCTGGGGTTATACGCGGACAGCTAGCACAGATACGCAGTATTTT

d_call: TRBD2
j_call: TRBJ2-2
clone_size: .
v_call: TRBV4-3
cdr3_aa: CASSPLAGAPTGELFF
cdr3_nt: TGCGCCAGCAGCCCCCTAGCGGGGGCCCCCACCGGGGAGCTGTTTTTT

d_call: .
j_call: TRBJ2-7
clone_size: .
v_call: TRBV28
cdr3_aa: CASNPQGVYEQYF
cdr3_nt: TGTGCCAGCAACCCCCAGGGTGTCTACGAGCAGTACTTC

d_call: TRBD2
j_call: TRBJ2-5
clone_size: .
v_call: TRBV27
cdr3_aa: CASSLTAGVETQYF
cdr3_nt: TGTGCCAGCAGTCTAACAGCGGGGGTGGAGACCCAGTACTTC

d_call: .
j_call: TRBJ2-2
clone_size: .
v_call: TRBV6-1
cdr3_aa: CASSEWPNTGELFF
cdr3_nt: TGTGCCAGCAGTGAATGGCCGAACACCGGGGAGCTGTTTTTT

d_call: .
j_call: TRBJ1-2
clone_size: .
v_call: TRBV19
cdr3_aa: CASRLGYYGYTF
cdr3_nt: TGTGCCAGTAGACTAGGATACTATGGCTACACCTTC

d_call: TRBD1
j_call: TRBJ1-2
clone_size: .
v_call: TRBV30
cdr3_aa: CAWSAGQGIHAGYTF
cdr3_nt: TGTGCCTGGAGTGCGGGACAGGGAATCCATGCTGGCTACACCTTC

d_call: TRBD2
j_call: TRBJ2-3
clone_size: few
v_call: TRBV20-1
cdr3_aa: CSATLADTQYF
cdr3_nt: TGCAGTGCTACACTAGCGGATACGCAGTATTTT

d_call: TRBD2
j_call: TRBJ2-5
clone_size: .
v_call: TRBV30
cdr3_aa: CAWRAGRRIQETQYF
cdr3_nt: TGTGCCTGGAGAGCGGGACGGAGGATCCAAGAGACCCAGTACTTC

d_call: .
j_call: TRBJ1-1
clone_size: .
v_call: TRBV5-1
cdr3_aa: CASRQGGDTEAFF
cdr3_nt: TGCGCCAGCAGACAGGGTGGGGACACTGAAGCTTTCTTT

d_call: TRBD1
j_call: TRBJ2-7
clone_size: few
v_call: TRBV7-2
cdr3_aa: CASSLVRTGGYEQYF
cdr3_nt: TGTGCCAGCAGCTTAGTGAGGACAGGGGGCTACGAGCAGTACTTC

d_call: .
j_call: TRBJ1-1
clone_size: .
v_call: TRBV15
cdr3_aa: CATSPPSYPRANTEAFF
cdr3_nt: TGTGCCACCAGCCCGCCCTCGTACCCCAGGGCGAACACTGAAGCTTTCTTT

d_call: .
j_call: TRBJ2-2
clone_size: .
v_call: TRBV5-1
cdr3_aa: CASSLRPRNTGELFF
cdr3_nt: TGCGCCAGCAGCTTGAGGCCTAGGAACACCGGGGAGCTGTTTTTT

d_call: TRBD1
j_call: TRBJ2-3
clone_size: .
v_call: TRBV28
cdr3_aa: CASSPGQGRPDTQYF
cdr3_nt: TGTGCCAGCAGCCCCGGACAGGGTAGGCCTGATACGCAGTATTTT

d_call: TRBD1
j_call: TRBJ2-7
clone_size: .
v_call: TRBV10-3
cdr3_aa: CAISGVGGTGESSEQYF
cdr3_nt: TGTGCCATCAGTGGTGTCGGTGGGACAGGGGAATCGAGCGAGCAGTACTTC

d_call: TRBD1
j_call: TRBJ1-1
clone_size: few
v_call: TRBV5-4
cdr3_aa: CASSSLGTGNTEAFF
cdr3_nt: TGTGCCAGCAGCTCTCTCGGGACAGGGAACACTGAAGCTTTCTTT

d_call: TRBD1
j_call: TRBJ1-5
clone_size: .
v_call: TRBV19
cdr3_aa: CASNPTGPTYLYSNQPQHF
cdr3_nt: TGTGCCAGTAATCCGACAGGGCCTACTTACTTGTATAGCAATCAGCCCCAGCATTTT

d_call: .
j_call: TRBJ2-1
clone_size: .
v_call: TRBV30
cdr3_aa: CAWTRLANTEQFF
cdr3_nt: TGTGCCTGGACGCGGTTGGCCAACACAGAGCAGTTCTTC

d_call: TRBD2
j_call: TRBJ2-7
clone_size: few
v_call: TRBV19
cdr3_aa: CASSFPALAGPAEQYF
cdr3_nt: TGTGCCAGTAGTTTCCCAGCGCTAGCGGGACCGGCCGAGCAGTACTTC

d_call: TRBD2
j_call: TRBJ2-1
clone_size: .
v_call: TRBV28
cdr3_aa: CASSSNPGLALDEQFF
cdr3_nt: TGTGCCAGCAGTTCCAATCCGGGACTAGCCCTCGATGAGCAGTTCTTC

d_call: TRBD1
j_call: TRBJ1-2
clone_size: few
v_call: TRBV28
cdr3_aa: CASSPSLGGYYGYTF
cdr3_nt: TGTGCCAGCAGCCCATCCTTAGGGGGCTACTATGGCTACACCTTC

d_call: TRBD1
j_call: TRBJ2-7
clone_size: few
v_call: TRBV5-8
cdr3_aa: CASSFPTRDRGGSEQYF
cdr3_nt: TGTGCCAGCAGCTTTCCCACCCGGGACAGGGGAGGAAGCGAGCAGTACTTC

d_call: TRBD1
j_call: TRBJ2-6
clone_size: few
v_call: TRBV18
cdr3_aa: CASSPNAGTGGIGANVLTF
cdr3_nt: TGTGCCAGCTCACCCAATGCTGGGACAGGGGGTATTGGGGCCAACGTCCTGACTTTC

d_call: TRBD1
j_call: TRBJ1-6
clone_size: .
v_call: TRBV5-6
cdr3_aa: CASSGTGGWRNSPLHF
cdr3_nt: TGTGCCAGCAGCGGGACAGGGGGATGGAGGAATTCACCCCTCCACTTT

d_call: TRBD1
j_call: TRBJ2-3
clone_size: .
v_call: TRBV10-3
cdr3_aa: CAISLRDSHTDTQYF
cdr3_nt: TGTGCCATCAGCCTCCGGGACAGCCACACAGATACGCAGTATTTT

d_call: TRBD2
j_call: TRBJ2-7
clone_size: .
v_call: TRBV23-1
cdr3_aa: CASRVGRAGGCYEQYF
cdr3_nt: TGCGCCAGCAGAGTTGGTCGGGCGGGAGGTTGCTACGAGCAGTACTTC

d_call: .
j_call: TRBJ1-2
clone_size: few
v_call: TRBV29-1
cdr3_aa: CSGGDTNYGYTF
cdr3_nt: TGCAGCGGAGGGGACACTAACTATGGCTACACCTTC

d_call: .
j_call: TRBJ2-5
clone_size: few
v_call: TRBV27
cdr3_aa: CASSLGLQETQYF
cdr3_nt: TGTGCCAGCAGTTTAGGGCTCCAAGAGACCCAGTACTTC

d_call: TRBD1
j_call: TRBJ1-1
clone_size: few
v_call: TRBV2
cdr3_aa: CASSEQGAFVTEAFF
cdr3_nt: TGTGCCAGCAGTGAACAGGGGGCTTTTGTCACTGAAGCTTTCTTT

d_call: .
j_call: TRBJ1-2
clone_size: few
v_call: TRBV18
cdr3_aa: CASSSDSRNSDF
cdr3_nt: TGTGCCAGCTCATCGGACAGTCGTAACTCTGACTTC

d_call: .
j_call: TRBJ2-2
clone_size: few
v_call: TRBV6-1
cdr3_aa: CASSEAQGRSTGELFF
cdr3_nt: TGTGCCAGCAGTGAAGCGCAGGGGCGAAGCACCGGGGAGCTGTTTTTT

d_call: .
j_call: TRBJ1-1
clone_size: few
v_call: TRBV28
cdr3_aa: CASRTLGGTEAFF
cdr3_nt: TGTGCCAGCCGTACCCTAGGGGGCACTGAAGCTTTCTTT

d_call: TRBD1
j_call: TRBJ2-7
clone_size: few
v_call: TRBV4-3
cdr3_aa: CASSVTGQGIYEQYF
cdr3_nt: TGCGCCAGCAGTGTAACGGGACAGGGGATCTACGAGCAGTACTTC

d_call: TRBD1
j_call: TRBJ1-5
clone_size: .
v_call: TRBV30
cdr3_aa: CAWSEFGQGFNQPQHF
cdr3_nt: TGTGCCTGGAGTGAATTCGGACAGGGATTCAATCAGCCCCAGCATTTT